Below are 10 T cell receptor beta chains sequenced from a single sample in a study of T cell repertoires in cytomegalovirus infection. TCRdb called the reads again in MiXCR, with one record for every CDR3 protein. The table shows approximately 700,000 distinct CDR3 sequences, with 35% occurring only once. Sequencing was done on a sample of PBMCs. These receptors were collected from a human donor in good health (CMV status not recorded). Some clones in this sample may be carry-over from other donors' samples.

This clonotype was counted at least ten times. The chain uses TRBV28 and TRBJ2-5; the D gene could be TRBD1 or TRBD2 (5 bases each). Trimming stripped 11 bases from V and 2 bases from J, with 12 bases between. From germline, CDR1 is MDHEN and CDR2 SYDVKM. CDR3 length equals 12 residues. CDR3 amino acids: CASEGPQETQYF. The CDR3 nucleotides are TGTGCCTCCGAGGGACCTCAAGAGACCCAGTACTTC.

This chain links TRBV10-3 with TRBJ1-1, with D possibly matching TRBD1 (5 bases). CDR3 length equals 18 residues. V was shortened by 0 bases and J by 1 base, with 18 bases between the two germline ends. Germline lookup yields CDR1 ENHRY and CDR2 SYGVKD. The CDR3 spells CAISESSGTPLGNTEAFF. The CDR3 DNA reads TGTGCCATCAGTGAGTCGAGTGGGACCCCTCTGGGGAACACTGAAGCTTTCTTT.

This chain joins TRBV7-9 and TRBJ2-4, with a weak D call TRBD2 (6 bases). With 5 bases removed from V and 0 bases from J, the gap between germline ends came to 17 bases. Germline CDR1 and CDR2: SEHNR and FQNEAQ (reference sequence). CDR3 length: 17 amino acids. CDR3: CASSHLGTSIAKNIQYF. In nucleotides, the CDR3 is TGTGCCAGCAGCCATCTAGGGACTTCTATAGCCAAAAACATTCAGTACTTC. The full variable domain, in which reference TRBV7-9 and TRBJ2-4 provide the parts outside the CDR3, is DTGVSQNPRHKITKRGQNVTFRCDPISEHNRLYWYRQTLGQGPEFLTYFQNEAQLEKSRLLSDRFSAERPKGSFSTLEIQRTEQGDSAMYLCASSHLGTSIAKNIQYFGAGTRLSVL.

This clonotype was picked up one time. This could be a read error, since a much larger clone is one nucleotide away. J is TRBJ2-1 and V is TRBV7-8; no definite D call. Germline V lookup: CDR1 SGHVS, CDR2 FQNEAQ. V was pared by 4 bases and J by 7 bases, with 8 bases between. The CDR3 sequence is 12 residues long. The CDR3 bases are TGTGCCAGCAGCTCACGAGTGAATGAGCAGTTCTTC. Amino acid sequence: CASSSRVNEQFF. The full variable domain, completed using reference TRBV7-8 and TRBJ2-1, is GAGVSQSPRYKVAKRGQDVALRCDPISGHVSLFWYQQALGQGPEFLTYFQNEAQLDKSGLPSDRFFAERPEGSVSTLKIQRTQQEDSAVYLCASSSRVNEQFFGPGTRLTVL.

This clonotype showed up just once. The V and J genes are TRBV7-9 and TRBJ2-7; 7 nucleotides agree with TRBD2. The CDR3 contains 15 residues. With V trimmed by 5 bases and J by 2 bases, 9 bases remained unmatched. Germline values: CDR1 SEHNR, CDR2 FQNEAQ (reference sequence). The CDR3 loop is CASSQPSGAAYEQYF. In DNA form, the CDR3 reads TGTGCCAGCAGCCAACCTAGCGGAGCTGCCTACGAGCAGTACTTC.

The rearrangement links TRBV18 to TRBJ1-1, with a possible D match to TRBD1 (5 bases). This CDR3 is 13 amino acids long. Germline V CDR1 and CDR2: KGHSH, LQKENI. The germline V and J ends were trimmed by 1 base and 7 bases, with 10 bases remaining between them. The CDR3 spells CASSPRVQGEAFF. The CDR3 DNA follows: TGTGCCAGCTCACCACGGGTCCAGGGTGAAGCTTTCTTT.

This clonotype was counted once. The rearrangement joins TRBV4-1 to TRBJ2-1; 11 bases fit TRBD1. From germline, CDR1 is MGHRA and CDR2 YSYEKL. The trim removed 3 bases at V and 14 bases at J, leaving 6 bases unmatched. CDR3 length: 13 amino acids. In DNA, the CDR3 is TGCGCCAGCAGCCACGCTCGGGACAGGGGGAAGTTCTTC. Amino acids: CASSHARDRGKFF.

This chain uses TRBV11-2 with TRBJ2-7, with a tentative D call TRBD2 (6 bases). The ends were cut back, 8 bases at V and 0 bases at J, with 17 bases in the middle. The CDR3 is 15 residues long. CDR1 is SGHAT and CDR2 is FQNNGV in the germline V gene. The CDR3 is CASALTLGSSYEQYF. The CDR3 nucleotides are TGTGCCAGCGCACTGACGCTCGGGAGCTCCTACGAGCAGTACTTC.

The CDR3, as DNA: TGTGCCTGGTCGGGACCGTCGAACACTGAAGCTTTCTTT. Encoded protein: CAWSGPSNTEAFF. The chain combines TRBV30 with TRBJ1-1, with a possible D match to TRBD1 (5 bases). The length of the CDR3 is 13 residues. Looked up from germline, CDR1 is GTSNPN and CDR2 is SVGIG (reference sequence). Trimming removed 5 bases at V and 1 base at J, with 11 bases between.

Ten or more counts support this clonotype. The chain employs TRBV7-6 and TRBJ1-2; tentative D call: TRBD1 (5 bases). CDR3 size: 21 residues. With 2 bases removed from V and 5 bases from J, the gap between germline ends came to 33 bases. CDR1 is SGHVS, CDR2 FNYEAQ, per germline. The CDR3 nucleotides read TGTGCCAGCAGCTTATCTGCCCCGTGGGGCCTTGGCCAGGGATCGGATTATGGCTACACCTTC. The encoded protein is CASSLSAPWGLGQGSDYGYTF.